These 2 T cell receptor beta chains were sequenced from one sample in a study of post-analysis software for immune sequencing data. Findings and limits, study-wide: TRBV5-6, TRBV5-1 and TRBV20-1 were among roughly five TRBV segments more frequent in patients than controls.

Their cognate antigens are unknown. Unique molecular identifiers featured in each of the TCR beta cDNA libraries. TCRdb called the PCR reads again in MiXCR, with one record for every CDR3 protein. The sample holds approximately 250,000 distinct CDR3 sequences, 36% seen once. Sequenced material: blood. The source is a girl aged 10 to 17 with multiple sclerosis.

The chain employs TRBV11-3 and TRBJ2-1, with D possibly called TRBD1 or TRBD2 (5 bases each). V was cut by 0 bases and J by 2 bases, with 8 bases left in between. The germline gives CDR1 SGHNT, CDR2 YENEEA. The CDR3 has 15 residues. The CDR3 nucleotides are TGTGCCAGCAGCTTAGAGGGGGACCCCTACAATGAGCAGTTCTTC. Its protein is CASSLEGDPYNEQFF. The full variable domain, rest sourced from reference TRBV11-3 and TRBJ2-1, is EAGVVQSPRYKIIEKKQPVAFWCNPISGHNTLYWYLQNLGQGPELLIRYENEEAVDDSQLPKDRFSAERLKGVDSTLKIQPAELGDSAVYLCASSLEGDPYNEQFFGPGTRLTVL.

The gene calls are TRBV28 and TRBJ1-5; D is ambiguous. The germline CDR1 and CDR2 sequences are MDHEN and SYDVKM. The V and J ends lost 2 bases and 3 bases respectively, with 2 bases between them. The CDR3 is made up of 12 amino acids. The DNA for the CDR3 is TGTGCCAGCAGTTTAATCAATCAGCCCCAGCATTTT. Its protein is CASSLINQPQHF.